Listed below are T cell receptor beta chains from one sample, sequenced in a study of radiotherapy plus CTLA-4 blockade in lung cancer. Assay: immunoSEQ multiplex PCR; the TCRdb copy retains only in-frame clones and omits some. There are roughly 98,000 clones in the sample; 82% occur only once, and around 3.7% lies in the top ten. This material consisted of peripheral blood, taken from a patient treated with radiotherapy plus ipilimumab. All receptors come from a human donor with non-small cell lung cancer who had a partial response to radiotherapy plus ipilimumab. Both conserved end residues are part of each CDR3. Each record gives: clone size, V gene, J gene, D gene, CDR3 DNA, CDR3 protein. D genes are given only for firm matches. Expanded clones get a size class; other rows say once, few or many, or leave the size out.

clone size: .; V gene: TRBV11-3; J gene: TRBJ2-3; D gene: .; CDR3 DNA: TGTGCCAGCAGCGGTAGCGGAACCACAGATACGCAGTATTTT; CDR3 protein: CASSGSGTTDTQYF
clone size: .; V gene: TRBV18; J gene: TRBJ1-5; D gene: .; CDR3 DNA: TGTGCCAGCTCACCATCGGCGGATCAGCCCCAGCATTTT; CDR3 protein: CASSPSADQPQHF
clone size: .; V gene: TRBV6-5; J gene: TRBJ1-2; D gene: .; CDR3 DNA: TGTGCCAGCAGTGAAGCGAGCTACACCTTC; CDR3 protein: CASSEASYTF
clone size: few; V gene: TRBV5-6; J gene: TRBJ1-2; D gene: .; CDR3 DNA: TGTGCCAGCGAGGCTACAGGGAACTATGGCTACACCTTC; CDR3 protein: CASEATGNYGYTF
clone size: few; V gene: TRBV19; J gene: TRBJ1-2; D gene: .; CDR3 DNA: TGTGCCAGTAGAATGGGACACCAAGCACTCTATGGCTACACCTTC; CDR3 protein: CASRMGHQALYGYTF
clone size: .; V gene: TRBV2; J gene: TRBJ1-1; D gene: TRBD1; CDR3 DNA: TGTGCCAGCAGCCGACAGGGGGCTACTGAAGCTTTCTTT; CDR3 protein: CASSRQGATEAFF
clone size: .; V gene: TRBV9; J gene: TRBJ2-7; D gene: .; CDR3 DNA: TGTGCCAGCAGCGTCGACGGGTCACCCTACGAGCAGTACTTC; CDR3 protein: CASSVDGSPYEQYF
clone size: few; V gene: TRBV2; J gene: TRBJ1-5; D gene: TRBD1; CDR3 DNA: TGTGCCAGCAGACAACAAACAGGGGGCCGGGGCAATCAGCCCCAGCATTTT; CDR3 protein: CASRQQTGGRGNQPQHF
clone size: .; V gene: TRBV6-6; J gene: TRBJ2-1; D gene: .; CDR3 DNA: TGTGCCAGCAGTCCCCTTTGGCCCCCGGGGGAGCAGTTCTTC; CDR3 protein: CASSPLWPPGEQFF
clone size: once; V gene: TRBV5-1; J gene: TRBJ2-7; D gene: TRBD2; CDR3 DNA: TGCGCCAGCAGCTTGGGCGGGGGGAGCTCCTACGAGCAGTACTTC; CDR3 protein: CASSLGGGSSYEQYF
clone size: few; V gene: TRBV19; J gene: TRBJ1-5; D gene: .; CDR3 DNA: TGTGCCAGTCTCGGGTCACGGAATCAGCCCCAGCATTTT; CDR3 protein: CASLGSRNQPQHF
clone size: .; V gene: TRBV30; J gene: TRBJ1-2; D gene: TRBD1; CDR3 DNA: TGTGCCTGGAGTGTACAGGGGGACGGTGGCTACACCTTC; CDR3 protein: CAWSVQGDGGYTF
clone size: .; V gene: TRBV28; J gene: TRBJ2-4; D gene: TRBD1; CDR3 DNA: TGTGCCAGCAGTTTAGCGGTGACAGGGGGTTATGAGGACATTCAGTACTTC; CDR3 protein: CASSLAVTGGYEDIQYF
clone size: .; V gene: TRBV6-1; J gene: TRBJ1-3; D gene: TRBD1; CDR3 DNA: TGTGCCAGCAGTCACGACAGGGGAGAGTGGAACACCATATATTTT; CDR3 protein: CASSHDRGEWNTIYF
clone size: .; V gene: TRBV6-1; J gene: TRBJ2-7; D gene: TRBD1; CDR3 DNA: TGTGCCAGCAGATTGACAGGGACCTACGAGCAGTACTTC; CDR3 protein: CASRLTGTYEQYF
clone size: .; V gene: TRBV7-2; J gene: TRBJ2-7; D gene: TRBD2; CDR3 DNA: TGTGCCAGCCGGGCCGGGACTAGCGGTTCAGAGCAGTACTTC; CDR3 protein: CASRAGTSGSEQYF
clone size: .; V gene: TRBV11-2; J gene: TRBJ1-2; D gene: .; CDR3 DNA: TGTGCCAGCAGCTTAAGCGGGGCCCGAAATTCTGACTACACCTTC; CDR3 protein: CASSLSGARNSDYTF
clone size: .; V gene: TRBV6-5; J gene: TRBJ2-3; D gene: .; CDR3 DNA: TGTGCCAGCAGTTACGCTAGTTCCACAGATACGCAGTATTTT; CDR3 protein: CASSYASSTDTQYF
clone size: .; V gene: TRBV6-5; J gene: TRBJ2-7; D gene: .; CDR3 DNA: TGTGCCAGCAGTGAAAGCTCCCTCGGCGAGCAGTACTTC; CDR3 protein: CASSESSLGEQYF
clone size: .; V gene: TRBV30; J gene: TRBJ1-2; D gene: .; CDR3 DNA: TGTGCCTGGAGTCTGGGGCGCGTCTATGGCTACACCTTC; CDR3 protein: CAWSLGRVYGYTF
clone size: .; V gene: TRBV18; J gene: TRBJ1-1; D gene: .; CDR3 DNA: TGTGCCAGCTCACCCGGCACTGAAGCTTTCTTT; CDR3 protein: CASSPGTEAFF
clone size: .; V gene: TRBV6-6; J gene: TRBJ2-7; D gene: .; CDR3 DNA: TGTGCCAGCAGTTACTCGTGGGAGCACTCCTACGAGCAGTACTTC; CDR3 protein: CASSYSWEHSYEQYF
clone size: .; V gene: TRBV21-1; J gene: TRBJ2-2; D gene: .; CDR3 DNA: TGTGCCAGCATCAAGACAGGGTACTACACCGGGGAGCTGTTTTTT; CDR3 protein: CASIKTGYYTGELFF
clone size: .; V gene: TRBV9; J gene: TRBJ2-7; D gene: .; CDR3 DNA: TGTGCCAGCAGCGTAGGTGGACAGACCACCTACGAGCAGTACTTC; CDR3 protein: CASSVGGQTTYEQYF
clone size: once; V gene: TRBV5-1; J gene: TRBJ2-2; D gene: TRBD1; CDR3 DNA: TGCGCCAGCAAGACAGGGGGCGGAGACGGGGAGCTGTTTTTT; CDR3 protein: CASKTGGGDGELFF
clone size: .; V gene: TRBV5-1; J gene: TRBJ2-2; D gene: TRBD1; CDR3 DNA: TGCGCCAGCAGCGTTACAGGGGCGGCCGGGGAGCTGTTTTTT; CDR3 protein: CASSVTGAAGELFF
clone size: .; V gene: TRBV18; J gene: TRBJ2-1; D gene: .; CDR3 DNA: TGTGCCAGCTCACCAGGCAGGGACAATGAGCAGTTCTTC; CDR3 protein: CASSPGRDNEQFF
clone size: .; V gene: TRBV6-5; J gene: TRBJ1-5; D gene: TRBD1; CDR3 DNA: TGTGCCAGCACGGGACAGCCAAATCAGCCCCAGCATTTT; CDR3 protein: CASTGQPNQPQHF
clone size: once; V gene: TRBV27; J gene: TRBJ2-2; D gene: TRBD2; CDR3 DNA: TGTGCCAGCAGTTTAAGCGGGACGGCCCTACTCTGGGAGCTGTTTTTT; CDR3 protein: CASSLSGTALLWELFF